The next 24 T cell receptor beta chains were all read from a single sample in a study of blood T cell repertoires in COVID-19. Produced via immunoSEQ multiplex PCR; TCRdb's table is partial and in-frame only. The table includes some 45,000 clones, 88% detected once. What was sequenced was peripheral blood. Every receptor here comes from a human donor with active COVID-19. The donor label of this sample is uncertain.

This clone was observed a handful of times. The chain joins TRBV5-1 to TRBJ2-2, with TRBD2 matching over 8 bases. Germline lookup yields CDR1 SGHRS and CDR2 YFSETQ. Unmatched junction bases numbered 12, after V lost 1 base and J lost 7 bases. The CDR3 totals 17 residues. CDR3 DNA sequence: TGCGCCAGCAGCTTGATCCCGGGGGGGAACGACGGCGGGGAGCTGTTTTTT. Encoded protein: CASSLIPGGNDGGELFF.

V and J are TRBV15 and TRBJ1-4; D not certain. This CDR3 contains 16 residues. Trimming removed 5 bases at V and 5 bases at J, with 18 bases between. CDR1 and CDR2 (germline): LNHNV, YYDKDF (reference sequence). The CDR3 loop is CATSPRGGLPNEKLFF. CDR3 DNA: TGTGCCACCAGCCCCCGAGGTGGCCTTCCGAATGAAAAACTGTTTTTT.

J is TRBJ2-7 and V is TRBV27, with 12 bases matching TRBD2. V was clipped by 0 bases and J by 3 bases; unmatched bases: 9. The CDR3 runs 18 residues. Germline V CDR1 and CDR2: MNHEY, SMNVEV (reference sequence). The CDR3 coding sequence is TGTGCCAGCAGTTTATCGGCTAGCGGGAGGGCCGGAAGCTACGAGCAGTACTTC. This translates into CASSLSASGRAGSYEQYF.

This clone was seen only once. The rearrangement uses TRBV5-1 and TRBJ1-6; 7 bases are a match to TRBD1. The CDR3 extends over 16 amino acids. Trimming cost V 0 bases and J 6 bases; bases outside gene matches: 6. The germline V gene encodes CDR1 SGHRS and CDR2 YFSETQ. CDR3 sequence (DNA): TGCGCCAGCAGCTTGGCTCCGGGACAGATTAATTCACCCCTCCACTTT. It translates to CASSLAPGQINSPLHF. Supplemented by reference TRBV5-1 and TRBJ1-6, the full variable domain reads KAGVTQTPRYLIKTRGQQVTLSCSPISGHRSVSWYQQTPGQGLQFLFEYFSETQRNKGNFPGRFSGRQFSNSRSEMNVSTLELGDSALYLCASSLAPGQINSPLHFGNGTRLTVT.

The chain is built from TRBV6-7 and TRBJ2-4, with TRBD2 identical over 14 bases. TRBV6-7 is identified as an open reading frame with a role that is uncertain. This CDR3 has 19 amino acids. V shed 0 bases and J 1 base; nucleotides not matched to a gene: 5. In DNA form, the CDR3 reads TGTGCCAGCAGTTACTCGACTAGCGGGAGGGCCGTTGCCAAAAACATTCAGTACTTC. The encoded protein is CASSYSTSGRAVAKNIQYF.

The chain combines TRBV18 with TRBJ2-5; D is possibly TRBD2 (6 bases). CDR3 length: 15 amino acids. Germline V CDR1 and CDR2: KGHSH, LQKENI. Deletions cut 5 bases from V and 7 bases from J, with 20 bases between. The CDR3: CASSSLRLPGGTQYF. In nucleotides, the CDR3 is TGTGCCAGCTCAAGCCTCAGACTCCCCGGGGGGACCCAGTACTTC.

This chain links TRBV29-1 with TRBJ1-1; TRBD1 agrees at 8 bases. Unmatched junction bases numbered 7, after V lost 7 bases and J lost 3 bases. CDR1 and CDR2 (germline): SQVTM, ANQGSEA. CDR3 size: 13 residues. This CDR3 reads CSGGDRLDTEAFF. The DNA of the CDR3 is TGCAGCGGGGGGGACAGGCTTGACACTGAAGCTTTCTTT.

The chain uses TRBV5-6 and TRBJ1-5; 7 bases map to TRBD1. With 0 bases clipped from V and 5 bases from J, the junction kept 5 bases outside the gene matches. Germline V lookup: CDR1 SGHDT, CDR2 YYEEEE. The CDR3 totals 15 residues. CDR3: CASSLAGRGDQPQHF. In DNA form, the CDR3 reads TGTGCCAGCAGCTTGGCCGGCAGGGGGGATCAGCCCCAGCATTTT.

The chain uses TRBV5-1 and TRBJ2-7; TRBD1 agrees at 8 bases. The germline CDR1 and CDR2 sequences are SGHRS and YFSETQ. Trimming at V came to 4 bases and at J to 6 bases, leaving 12 bases not matched to a gene. CDR3 length equals 15 residues. CDR3 in DNA: TGCGCCAGCAGCCCATCCCCGGACAGGGCTCCCGAGCAGTACTTC. Translating gives CASSPSPDRAPEQYF.

This rearrangement joins TRBV3-1 (or the pseudogene TRBV3-2) to TRBJ1-1; 10 nucleotides line up with TRBD1. After removal of 10 bases from V and 7 bases from J, the junction contained 15 bases not matched to a gene. Per germline, CDR1 LGHDT and CDR2 YNNKEL (reference sequence). The CDR3 length is 15 residues. In DNA, the CDR3 is TGTGCCACCACGATTCAGACAGGGGGCAGGGGTGAAGCTTTCTTT. Protein product: CATTIQTGGRGEAFF.

This chain uses TRBV7-2 with TRBJ2-7; 14 positions agree with TRBD2. The J segment lost 4 bases and the V segment lost 5 bases, leaving 13 bases of the junction unmatched. The CDR3 has 18 amino acids. CDR1 and CDR2 (germline): SGHTA, FQGNSA. The CDR3 DNA sequence: TGTGCCAGCAGCCCTTGGGGGGGACTAGCGGGGGACCGATACGAGCAGTACTTC. It codes for CASSPWGGLAGDRYEQYF.

CDR3 bases: TGTGCCAGCAGCAAAGGCAGCGGGAGGGGCTACGAGCAGTACTTC. Encoded protein: CASSKGSGRGYEQYF. The gene calls are TRBV6-2 or TRBV6-3 and TRBJ2-7, with 10 bases identical to TRBD2. The CDR3 totals 15 residues. Trimming removed 6 bases from V and 3 bases from J; junction bases left unmatched: 8. Germline V gene data show CDR1 as MNHEY and CDR2 as SVGEGT.

The chain joins TRBV9 to TRBJ1-3, with 7 bases that match TRBD1. There are 17 residues in the CDR3. Germline CDR1 is SGDLS and CDR2 is YYNGEE. The V segment lost 0 bases and the J segment 0 bases; nucleotides outside the gene matches: 6. The DNA of the CDR3 is TGTGCCAGCAGCGTAGGGTGGACAGGAGGCTCTGGAAACACCATATATTTT. Protein sequence: CASSVGWTGGSGNTIYF.

This clone was seen just once. The V call is TRBV7-3, the J call TRBJ2-7, with 8 bases aligning to TRBD1. The CDR3 totals 15 residues. J lost 3 bases, V lost 5 bases, and 9 bases had no gene match. Germline V gives CDR1 SGHTA, CDR2 FQGTGA. The CDR3 DNA follows: TGTGCCAGCAGCGAATCCGGGACAGGCCTCTACGAGCAGTACTTC. Translating it yields CASSESGTGLYEQYF.

The chain combines TRBV27 with TRBJ1-3; D gene ambiguous. The germline CDR1 and CDR2 sequences are MNHEY and SMNVEV (reference sequence). This CDR3 is built from 14 residues. V lost 2 bases and J 4 bases, leaving 9 bases between the germline ends. The CDR3 region has the DNA TGTGCCAGCAGTTTAGGGCCCTTCGGAAACACCATATATTTT. It yields the protein CASSLGPFGNTIYF.

The gene calls are TRBV9 and TRBJ1-2; 7 bases line up with TRBD1. J gave up 8 bases and V 2 bases, and 6 bases lay outside the gene matches. This CDR3 spans 13 amino acids. Germline CDR1 is SGDLS and CDR2 is YYNGEE. The CDR3 nucleotides read TGTGCCAGCAGCGTCGGGACAGTCCAAGGCTACACCTTC. It codes for CASSVGTVQGYTF.

V gene TRBV9 combines with J gene TRBJ2-3; D may be TRBD2 (5 bases). The CDR3 spans 14 residues. In germline, CDR1 is SGDLS, CDR2 YYNGEE. V shed 1 base and J shed 2 bases, with 8 bases lying between them. The CDR3: CASSVYGDTDTQYF. The CDR3 DNA follows: TGTGCCAGCAGCGTATACGGGGACACAGATACGCAGTATTTT.

The gene calls are TRBV3-1 (or the pseudogene TRBV3-2) and TRBJ2-1; 11 nucleotides agree with TRBD2. Losses at the gene ends were 4 bases for V and 4 bases for J; bases not matched to a gene: 3. The CDR3 is 15 amino acids. Germline lookup yields CDR1 LGHDT and CDR2 YNNKEL (reference sequence). In DNA form, the CDR3 reads TGTGCCAGCAGCCCCCGGACTAGCGGGTACAATGAGCAGTTCTTC. Protein product: CASSPRTSGYNEQFF.

The V and J genes are TRBV19 and TRBJ2-7; TRBD2 matches 12 bases. The CDR3 spans 15 residues. Germline CDR1 reads LNHDA; CDR2 reads SQIVND (reference sequence). Unmatched junction bases numbered 5, after V lost 1 base and J lost 7 bases. The CDR3 nucleotides are TGTGCCAGTAGTATAGGCCTGACTAGCGGGAGAGAGCAGTACTTC. Protein: CASSIGLTSGREQYF.

This rearrangement joins TRBV5-4 to TRBJ2-1; 14 bases are shared with TRBD2. V lost 3 bases, J lost 0 bases, and 11 bases stayed unmatched. Germline CDR1 and CDR2: SGHNT and YYREEE (reference sequence). This CDR3 region has 20 residues. Here the CDR3 reads CASSSQGTSGRPFSYNEQFF. In DNA form, the CDR3 reads TGTGCCAGCAGCTCTCAAGGGACTAGCGGGAGACCATTCTCCTACAATGAGCAGTTCTTC.

V gene TRBV11-2 combines with J gene TRBJ2-7, with 9 bases aligning to TRBD2. The CDR3 is 14 residues long. In germline, CDR1 is SGHAT, CDR2 FQNNGV. V was clipped by 5 bases and J by 4 bases; unmatched bases: 6. The DNA for the CDR3 is TGTGCCAGCAGCGCGGGACTAGCTAAATACGAGCAGTACTTC. It codes for CASSAGLAKYEQYF.

This chain uses TRBV4-2 with TRBJ2-1; the match to TRBD1 covers 7 bases. Germline V gene data show CDR1 as LGHNA and CDR2 as YNFKEQ. Trimming at V came to 4 bases and at J to 6 bases, leaving 12 bases not matched to a gene. This CDR3 contains 16 residues. The CDR3 is CASSPTTGSHPNEQFF. The CDR3 nucleotides read TGTGCCAGCAGCCCAACGACAGGGAGCCACCCCAATGAGCAGTTCTTC.

V and J are TRBV7-9 and TRBJ2-4; 11 nucleotides align to TRBD2. The CDR3 has 17 amino acids. Germline loops: CDR1 SEHNR, CDR2 FQNEAQ (reference sequence). J lost 3 bases, V lost 5 bases, and 9 bases had no gene match. CDR3 residues: CASSPPRLAGYKNIQYF. The CDR3 DNA reads as TGTGCCAGCAGCCCTCCCCGACTAGCGGGGTACAAAAACATTCAGTACTTC.

The chain uses TRBV13 and TRBJ2-1; 7 positions match TRBD1. Trimming removed 5 bases from V and 0 bases from J; junction bases left unmatched: 7. The CDR3 covers 16 residues. Germline CDR1 and CDR2: PRHDT and FYEKMQ (reference sequence). The CDR3 region has the DNA TGTGCCAGCAGCCCGGGACAGATATCCTCCTACAATGAGCAGTTCTTC. It codes for CASSPGQISSYNEQFF.